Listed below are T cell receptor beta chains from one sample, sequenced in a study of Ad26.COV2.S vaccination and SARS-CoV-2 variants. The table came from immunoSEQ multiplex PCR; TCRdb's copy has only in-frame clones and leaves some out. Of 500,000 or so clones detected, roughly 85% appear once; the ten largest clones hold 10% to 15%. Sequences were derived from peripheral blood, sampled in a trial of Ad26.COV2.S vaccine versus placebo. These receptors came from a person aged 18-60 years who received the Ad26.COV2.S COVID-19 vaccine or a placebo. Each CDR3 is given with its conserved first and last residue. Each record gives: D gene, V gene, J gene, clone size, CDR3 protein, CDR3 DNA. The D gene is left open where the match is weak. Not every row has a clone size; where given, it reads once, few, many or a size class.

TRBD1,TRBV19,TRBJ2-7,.,CASSSHRGSAQYF,TGTGCCAGTAGTAGTCACAGGGGGTCCGCGCAGTACTTC
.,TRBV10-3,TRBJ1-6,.,CAISPTGNTNSPLHF,TGTGCCATCAGTCCCACAGGGAATACTAATTCACCCCTCCACTTT
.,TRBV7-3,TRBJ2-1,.,CASSQPAVESAQFF,TGTGCCAGCAGCCAACCCGCGGTGGAAAGCGCGCAGTTCTTC
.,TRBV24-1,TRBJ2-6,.,CATSDPGQPGANVLTF,TGTGCCACCAGTGACCCCGGACAGCCTGGGGCCAACGTCCTGACTTTC
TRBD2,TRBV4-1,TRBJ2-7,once,CASSLAGVSYEQYF,TGCGCCAGCAGCCTAGCGGGAGTAAGCTACGAGCAGTACTTC
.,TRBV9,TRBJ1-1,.,CASSRGEKPELNTEAFF,TGTGCCAGCAGCCGGGGCGAAAAACCGGAATTGAACACTGAAGCTTTCTTT
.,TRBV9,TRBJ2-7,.,CASSALLQGSEQYF,TGTGCCAGCAGCGCCCTCCTACAGGGTAGCGAGCAGTACTTC
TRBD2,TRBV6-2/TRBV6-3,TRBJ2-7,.,CASSYPRTSSEQYF,TGTGCCAGCAGTTACCCACGGACTAGTAGTGAGCAGTACTTC
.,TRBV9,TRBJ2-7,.,CASSVGQKYEQYF,TGTGCCAGCAGCGTAGGACAGAAGTACGAGCAGTACTTC
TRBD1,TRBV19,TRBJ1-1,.,CASSIDSTGHTEAFF,TGTGCCAGTAGTATAGACTCGACAGGGCACACTGAAGCTTTCTTT
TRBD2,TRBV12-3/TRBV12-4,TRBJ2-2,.,CASSTSGTGELFF,TGTGCCAGCAGCACTAGCGGCACCGGGGAGCTGTTTTTT
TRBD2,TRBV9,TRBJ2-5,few,CASSVGLAGGSEETQYF,TGTGCCAGCAGCGTAGGACTAGCGGGAGGTAGTGAGGAGACCCAGTACTTC
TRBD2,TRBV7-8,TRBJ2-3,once,CASSSTGLAGAGRSTDTQYF,TGTGCCAGCAGCTCAACGGGACTAGCGGGAGCTGGTAGAAGCACAGATACGCAGTATTTT
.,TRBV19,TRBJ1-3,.,CASSLQGSGNTIYF,TGTGCCAGTAGCCTACAGGGAAGCGGAAACACCATATATTTT
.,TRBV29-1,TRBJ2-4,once,CSVLSGLAKNIQYF,TGCAGCGTTCTTAGCGGACTAGCCAAAAACATTCAGTACTTC
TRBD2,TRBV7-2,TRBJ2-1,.,CASSSEAGGPNEQFF,TGTGCCAGCAGCTCCGAGGCGGGAGGGCCGAATGAGCAGTTCTTC
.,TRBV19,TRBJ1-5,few,CASSTHRDQPQHF,TGTGCCAGTAGCACCCACAGGGATCAGCCCCAGCATTTT
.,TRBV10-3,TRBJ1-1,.,CAISEGDLNTEAFF,TGTGCCATCAGTGAGGGGGATCTGAACACTGAAGCTTTCTTT
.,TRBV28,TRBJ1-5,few,CASSTPLPYSNQPQHF,TGTGCCAGCAGTACACCCCTGCCTTATAGCAATCAGCCCCAGCATTTT
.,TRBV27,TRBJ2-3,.,CASSIKVADTQYF,TGTGCCAGCAGCATAAAAGTCGCAGATACGCAGTATTTT
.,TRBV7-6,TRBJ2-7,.,CASSLAGQALYEQYF,TGTGCCAGCAGCTTAGCGGGACAAGCACTCTACGAGCAGTACTTC
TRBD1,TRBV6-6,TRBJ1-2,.,CASSYQGQVDYGYTF,TGTGCCAGCAGTTACCAAGGACAGGTCGACTATGGCTACACCTTC
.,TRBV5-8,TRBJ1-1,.,CASSLVWDVF,TGTGCCAGCAGCTTGGTGTGGGACGTCTTT
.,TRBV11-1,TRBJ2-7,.,CASSLTPIYEQYF,TGTGCCAGCAGCTTAACTCCCATCTACGAGCAGTACTTC
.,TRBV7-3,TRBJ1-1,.,CASSSIGSTEAFF,TGTGCCAGCAGCTCGATAGGGTCCACTGAAGCTTTCTTT
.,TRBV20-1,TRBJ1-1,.,CSAPSFTEAFF,TGCAGTGCACCGAGTTTCACTGAAGCTTTCTTT
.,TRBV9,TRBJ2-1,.,CASSVEGGNPLNEQFF,TGTGCCAGCAGCGTAGAGGGCGGGAACCCTCTAAATGAGCAGTTCTTC
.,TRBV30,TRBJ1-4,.,CAWTGERNEKLFF,TGTGCCTGGACGGGGGAAAGGAATGAAAAACTGTTTTTT
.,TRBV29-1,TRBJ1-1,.,CSVTELNTDAFF,TGCAGCGTGACCGAGTTGAACACTGACGCTTTCTTT
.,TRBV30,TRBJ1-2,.,CAWSVRNYGYTF,TGTGCCTGGAGTGTACGGAACTATGGCTACACCTTC
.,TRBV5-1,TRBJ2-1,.,CASSLFGGNEQFF,TGCGCCAGCAGCTTGTTTGGGGGGAATGAGCAGTTCTTC
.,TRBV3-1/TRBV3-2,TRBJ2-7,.,CASSHSGGRGNEQYF,TGTGCCAGCAGCCATTCCGGAGGGAGAGGAAACGAGCAGTACTTC
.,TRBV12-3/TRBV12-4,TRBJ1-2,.,CASSRGRDYGYTF,TGTGCCAGCAGTAGGGGTCGGGACTATGGCTACACCTTC
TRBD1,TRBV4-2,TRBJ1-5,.,CASSQDFGRGYQPQHF,TGTGCCAGCAGCCAAGACTTCGGCAGGGGGTATCAACCCCAGCATTTT
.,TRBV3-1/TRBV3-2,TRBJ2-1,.,CASSDATIVNEQFF,TGTGCCAGCAGCGACGCGACGATTGTCAATGAGCAGTTCTTC
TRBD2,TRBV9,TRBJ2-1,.,CASSQAGVGYNEQFF,TGTGCCAGCAGCCAAGCGGGAGTGGGCTACAATGAGCAGTTCTTC
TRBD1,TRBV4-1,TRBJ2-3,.,CASSNRGGGLTDTQYF,TGCGCCAGCAGCAACCGAGGGGGCGGACTCACAGATACGCAGTATTTT
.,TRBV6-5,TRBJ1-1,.,CATRGRGSNTEAFF,TGTGCCACCCGGGGGAGGGGCTCGAACACTGAAGCTTTCTTT
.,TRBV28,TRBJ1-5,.,CASSLYGAGDQPQHF,TGTGCCAGCAGTTTATACGGGGCCGGGGATCAGCCCCAGCATTTT
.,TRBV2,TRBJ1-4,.,CASTLPGGAREKLFF,TGTGCCAGCACTCTGCCCGGGGGGGCGCGTGAAAAACTGTTTTTT
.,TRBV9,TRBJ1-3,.,CASSLGRRSGNTIYF,TGTGCCAGCAGCCTCGGACGGCGCTCTGGAAACACCATATATTTT